This T cell receptor (beta chain) was observed in a study of chemoradiotherapy in HPV16-positive cancers. V was shortened by 5 bases and J by 0 bases, with 8 bases between the two germline ends. Germline CDR1 and CDR2: MDHEN and SYDVKM. CDR3 length: 14 residues. Study-wide results and caveats: For HPV16-positive patients, expanding HPV-responsive T cells associated with longer recurrence-free survival.

Over chemoradiotherapy, repertoires were sampled more than once. Assay used: immunoSEQ multiplex PCR; TCRdb lists only in-frame clones, some missing. The sample holds 15,000 to 20,000 clones; approximately 88% are singletons and the top ten take roughly 3.7%. A remark on this clone: The antigen remains undetermined.

The source of this sequence is a human donor with HPV-associated anogenital cancer. The material sequenced was blood, taken from a patient who underwent chemoradiotherapy. The V and J genes are TRBV28 and TRBJ1-3; D is unresolved. CDR3 sequence: CASSPEDSGNTIYF. The CDR3 coding sequence is TGTGCCAGCAGTCCAGAGGACTCTGGAAACACCATATATTTT.